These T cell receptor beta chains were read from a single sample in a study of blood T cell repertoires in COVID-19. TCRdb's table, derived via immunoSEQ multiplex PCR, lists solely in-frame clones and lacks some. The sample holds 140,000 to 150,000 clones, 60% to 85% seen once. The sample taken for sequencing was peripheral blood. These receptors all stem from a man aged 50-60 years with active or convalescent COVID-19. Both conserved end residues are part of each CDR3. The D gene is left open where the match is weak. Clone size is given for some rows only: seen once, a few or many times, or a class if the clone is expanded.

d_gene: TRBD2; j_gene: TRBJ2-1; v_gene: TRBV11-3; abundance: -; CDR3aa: CASSLGLGRVGEQFF; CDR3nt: TGTGCCAGCAGCTTAGGTCTCGGGAGGGTAGGTGAGCAGTTCTTC
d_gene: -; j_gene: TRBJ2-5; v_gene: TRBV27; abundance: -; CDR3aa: CASSSRSWQGETQYF; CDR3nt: TGTGCCAGCAGTTCCCGGAGTTGGCAGGGAGAGACCCAGTACTTC
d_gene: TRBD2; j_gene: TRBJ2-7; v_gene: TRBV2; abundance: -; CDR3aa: CASSFTSGRAEEQYF; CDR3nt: TGTGCCAGCAGTTTCACTAGCGGGAGGGCGGAGGAGCAGTACTTC
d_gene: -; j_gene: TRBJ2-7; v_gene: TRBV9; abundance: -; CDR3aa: CASSGAAAYEQYF; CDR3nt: TGTGCCAGCAGCGGGGCCGCAGCCTACGAGCAGTACTTC
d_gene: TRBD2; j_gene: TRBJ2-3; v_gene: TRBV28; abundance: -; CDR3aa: CASSLVAGAGTDTQYF; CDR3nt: TGTGCCAGCAGTTTGGTCGCGGGAGCAGGCACAGATACGCAGTATTTT
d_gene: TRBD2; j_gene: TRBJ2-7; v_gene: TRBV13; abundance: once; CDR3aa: CASSSGLAGGYEQYF; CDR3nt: TGTGCCAGCAGCTCCGGACTAGCGGGAGGGTACGAGCAGTACTTC
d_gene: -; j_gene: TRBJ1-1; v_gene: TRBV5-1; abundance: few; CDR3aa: CASSQNTEAFF; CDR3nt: TGCGCCAGCAGTCAGAACACTGAAGCTTTCTTT
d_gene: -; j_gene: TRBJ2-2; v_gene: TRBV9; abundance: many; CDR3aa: CASSVVSVSGELFF; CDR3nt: TGTGCCAGCAGCGTAGTGTCAGTTTCCGGGGAGCTGTTTTTT
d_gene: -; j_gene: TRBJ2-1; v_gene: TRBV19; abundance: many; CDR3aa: CASSMSYSYNEQFF; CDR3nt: TGTGCCAGTAGTATGAGCTACTCCTACAATGAGCAGTTCTTC
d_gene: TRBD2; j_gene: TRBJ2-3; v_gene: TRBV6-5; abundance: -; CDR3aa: CASSYSTSGTDTQYF; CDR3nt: TGTGCCAGCAGTTATTCGACTAGCGGGACAGATACGCAGTATTTT
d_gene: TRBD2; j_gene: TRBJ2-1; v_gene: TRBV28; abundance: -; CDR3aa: CASSSPREGEDEQFF; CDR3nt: TGTGCCAGCAGTTCCCCTCGGGAGGGCGAGGATGAGCAGTTCTTC
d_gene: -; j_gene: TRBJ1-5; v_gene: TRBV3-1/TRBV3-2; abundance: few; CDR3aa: CASSQGRGQPQHF; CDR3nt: TGTGCCAGCAGCCAGGGCAGGGGTCAGCCCCAGCATTTT
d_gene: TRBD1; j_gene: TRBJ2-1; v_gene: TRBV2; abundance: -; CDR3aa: CASNSGTGYNEQFF; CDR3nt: TGTGCCAGCAACTCCGGGACAGGGTACAATGAGCAGTTCTTC
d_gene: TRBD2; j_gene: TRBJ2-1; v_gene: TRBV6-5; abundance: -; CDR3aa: CASRGLAGADNEQFF; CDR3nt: TGTGCCAGCAGAGGACTAGCGGGGGCAGACAATGAGCAGTTCTTC
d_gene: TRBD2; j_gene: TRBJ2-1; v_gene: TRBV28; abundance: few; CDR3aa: CATLYGTTSGRVYNEQFF; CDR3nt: TGTGCCACCCTCTATGGGACTACTAGCGGGAGGGTCTACAATGAGCAGTTCTTC
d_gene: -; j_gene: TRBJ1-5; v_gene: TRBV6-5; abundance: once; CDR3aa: CASRPTYSSNQPQHF; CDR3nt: TGTGCCAGCAGACCTACCTACTCTAGCAATCAGCCCCAGCATTTT
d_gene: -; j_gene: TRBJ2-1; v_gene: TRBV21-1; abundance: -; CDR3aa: CAIGPSGNEQFF; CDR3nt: TGTGCCATCGGCCCTAGCGGCAATGAGCAGTTCTTC
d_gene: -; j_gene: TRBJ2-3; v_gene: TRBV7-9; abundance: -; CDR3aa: CASSLVLGNGDTQYF; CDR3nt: TGTGCCAGCAGCTTAGTACTAGGTAACGGGGATACGCAGTATTTT
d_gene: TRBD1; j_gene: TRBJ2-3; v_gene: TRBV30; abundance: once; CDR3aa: CAWGLRQGRTDTQYF; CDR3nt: TGTGCCTGGGGGTTGAGACAGGGACGCACAGATACGCAGTATTTT
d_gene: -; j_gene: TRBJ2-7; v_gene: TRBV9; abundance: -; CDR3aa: CASSEKGLVSDPNNEQYF; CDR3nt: TGTGCCAGCAGCGAGAAGGGGTTAGTCTCAGACCCCAACAACGAGCAGTACTTC
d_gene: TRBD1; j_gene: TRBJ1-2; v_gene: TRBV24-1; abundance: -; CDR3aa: CATSERDRGRGYTF; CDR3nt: TGTGCCACCAGTGAACGGGACAGGGGGCGAGGCTACACCTTC
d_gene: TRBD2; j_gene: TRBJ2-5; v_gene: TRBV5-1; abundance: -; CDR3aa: CASSSTSGGETQYF; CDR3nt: TGCGCCAGCAGCTCGACTAGCGGGGGGGAGACCCAGTACTTC
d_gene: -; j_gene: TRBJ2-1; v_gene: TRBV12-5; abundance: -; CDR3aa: CASGRPDEQFF; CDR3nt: TGTGCTAGTGGCCGCCCGGATGAGCAGTTCTTC
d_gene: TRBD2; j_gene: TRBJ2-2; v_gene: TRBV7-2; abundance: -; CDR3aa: CASSKEAGVDTGELFF; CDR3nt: TGTGCCAGCAGCAAAGAAGCGGGAGTGGACACCGGGGAGCTGTTTTTT
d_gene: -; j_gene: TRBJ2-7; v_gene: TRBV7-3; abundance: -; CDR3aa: CASSLGASGAYEQYF; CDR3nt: TGTGCCAGCAGCTTAGGGGCCTCTGGGGCCTACGAGCAGTACTTC
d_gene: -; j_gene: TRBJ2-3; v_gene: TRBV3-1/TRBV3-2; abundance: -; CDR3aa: CASSQDRRPSDTQYF; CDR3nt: TGTGCCAGCAGCCAAGATAGGAGGCCCTCGGATACGCAGTATTTT
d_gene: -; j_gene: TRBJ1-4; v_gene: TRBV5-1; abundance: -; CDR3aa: CASSLGRMNEKLFF; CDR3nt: TGCGCCAGCAGCTTGGGGCGGATGAATGAAAAACTGTTTTTT
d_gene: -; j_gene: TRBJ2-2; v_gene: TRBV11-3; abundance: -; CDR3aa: CASSLDAGSGELFF; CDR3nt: TGTGCCAGCAGCTTAGATGCAGGGTCCGGGGAGCTGTTTTTT
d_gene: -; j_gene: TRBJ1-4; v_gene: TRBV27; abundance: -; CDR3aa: CASRKLQGDLTTNEKLFF; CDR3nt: TGTGCCAGCAGAAAATTACAGGGTGACCTTACAACTAATGAAAAACTGTTTTTT
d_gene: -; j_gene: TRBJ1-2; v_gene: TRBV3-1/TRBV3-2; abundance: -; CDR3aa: CASSLGQLGYGYTF; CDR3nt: TGTGCCAGCAGCCTAGGACAGTTGGGCTATGGCTACACCTTC
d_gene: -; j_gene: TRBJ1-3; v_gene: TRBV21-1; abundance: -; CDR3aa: CASSKGQISGNTIYF; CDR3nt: TGTGCCAGCAGCAAAGGACAGATCTCTGGAAACACCATATATTTT
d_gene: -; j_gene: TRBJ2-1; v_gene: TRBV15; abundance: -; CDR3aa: CATSRDGETYNEQFF; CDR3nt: TGTGCCACCAGCAGAGACGGGGAAACCTACAATGAGCAGTTCTTC
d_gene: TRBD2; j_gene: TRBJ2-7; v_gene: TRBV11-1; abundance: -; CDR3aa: CASSPWGGRNWEQYF; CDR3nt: TGTGCCAGCAGCCCCTGGGGAGGGCGAAATTGGGAGCAGTACTTC
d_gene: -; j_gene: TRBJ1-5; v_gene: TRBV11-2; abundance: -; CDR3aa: CASSSGSPYSNQPQHF; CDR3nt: TGTGCCAGCAGCTCCGGGAGCCCCTATAGCAATCAGCCCCAGCATTTT
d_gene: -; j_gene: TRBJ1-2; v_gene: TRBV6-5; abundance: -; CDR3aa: CASSRGQHYGYTF; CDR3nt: TGTGCCAGCAGCAGAGGACAGCACTATGGCTACACCTTC
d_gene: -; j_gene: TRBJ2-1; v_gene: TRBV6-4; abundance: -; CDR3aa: CASSTGQGGVREQFF; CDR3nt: TGTGCCAGCAGTACAGGACAGGGAGGGGTCCGGGAGCAGTTCTTC
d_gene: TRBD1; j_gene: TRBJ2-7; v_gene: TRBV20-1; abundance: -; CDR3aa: CSAPDRGRGFF; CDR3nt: TGCAGTGCGCCAGACAGGGGGAGGGGATTCTTC
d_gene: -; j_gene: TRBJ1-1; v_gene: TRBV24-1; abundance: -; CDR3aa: CATSAQGGLAEAFF; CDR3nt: TGTGCCACCAGTGCCCAGGGAGGTCTCGCTGAAGCTTTCTTT
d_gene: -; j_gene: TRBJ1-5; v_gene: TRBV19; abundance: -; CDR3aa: CASSNGANSNQPQHF; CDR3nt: TGTGCCAGTAGTAATGGGGCGAATAGCAATCAGCCCCAGCATTTT
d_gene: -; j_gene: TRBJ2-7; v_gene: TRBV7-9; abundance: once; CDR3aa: CASSLVREEQYF; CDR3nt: TGTGCCAGCAGCTTAGTGCGGGAAGAGCAGTACTTC
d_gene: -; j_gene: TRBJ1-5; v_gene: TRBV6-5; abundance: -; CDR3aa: CASNDRYQPQHF; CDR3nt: TGTGCCAGCAACGACAGGTATCAGCCCCAGCATTTT
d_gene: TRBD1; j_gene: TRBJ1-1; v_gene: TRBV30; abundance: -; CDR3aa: CAWSASGQGPAEAFF; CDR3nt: TGTGCCTGGAGTGCGTCAGGACAGGGCCCCGCTGAAGCTTTCTTT
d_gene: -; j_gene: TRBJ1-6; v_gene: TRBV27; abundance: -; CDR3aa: CASTTLGSSYNSPLHF; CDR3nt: TGTGCCAGCACTACCTTAGGGAGCTCCTATAATTCACCCCTCCACTTT
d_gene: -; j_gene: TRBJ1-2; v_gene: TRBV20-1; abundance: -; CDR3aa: CSASREALYGYTF; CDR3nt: TGCAGTGCTAGTAGGGAGGCCCTCTATGGCTACACCTTC
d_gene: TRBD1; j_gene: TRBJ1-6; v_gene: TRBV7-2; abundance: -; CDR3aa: CASSLRTGAKNSPLHF; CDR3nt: TGTGCCAGCAGCTTGCGGACAGGGGCCAAAAATTCACCCCTCCACTTT
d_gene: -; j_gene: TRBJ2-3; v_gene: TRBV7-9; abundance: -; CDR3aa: CASSPTAAGDTQYF; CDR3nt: TGTGCCAGCAGCCCGACGGCCGCGGGAGATACGCAGTATTTT
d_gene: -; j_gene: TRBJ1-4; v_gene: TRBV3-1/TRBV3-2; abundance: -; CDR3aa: CASSQGAREKLFF; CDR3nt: TGTGCCAGCAGCCAGGGGGCGCGAGAAAAACTGTTTTTT
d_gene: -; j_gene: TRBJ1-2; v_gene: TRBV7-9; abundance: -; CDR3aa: CASSLADAIYRDNNYGYTF; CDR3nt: TGTGCCAGCAGCTTAGCGGACGCTATCTACAGGGACAATAACTATGGCTACACCTTC
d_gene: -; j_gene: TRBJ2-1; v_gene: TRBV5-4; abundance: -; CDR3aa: CASSSPDGGSYNEQFF; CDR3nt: TGTGCCAGCAGCTCACCCGATGGGGGCTCTTACAATGAGCAGTTCTTC